This passage covers 27 T cell receptor beta chains from one sample sequenced in a study of blood T cell repertoires in COVID-19 (dated by TCRdb to 2018 to 2020). Receptors were amplified or captured by the immunoSEQ multiplex PCR assay. TCRdb holds this immuneACCESS table with in-frame rearrangements only. Some clones are missing; in checked studies, unresolved V genes explain under half, and the rest has no known cause. The sample has more than 250,000 clones on record, around 87% of them singletons. Under 5.5% of the sample is taken by the ten largest. The sequenced sample consisted of PBMCs or T cells enriched from blood (not recorded which). These receptors all come from a woman between 25 and 40 years old who had recovered from COVID-19.

This clone was counted once. The CDR3 region is CASSTRTGIRGNTEAFF. The CDR3 nucleotides read TGTGCCAGTAGTACCCGAACAGGGATCAGGGGGAACACTGAAGCTTTCTTT. The rearrangement uses TRBV19 and TRBJ1-1; TRBD1 is a possible D gene (6 bases). The CDR3 is 17 amino acids. V was trimmed by 4 bases and J by 1 base, leaving 19 bases between them. Germline CDR1 reads LNHDA; CDR2 reads SQIVND (reference sequence). The whole variable domain, filled in from reference TRBV19 and TRBJ1-1, reads DGGITQSPKYLFRKEGQNVTLSCEQNLNHDAMYWYRQDPGQGLRLIYYSQIVNDFQKGDIAEGYSVSREKKESFPLTVTSAQKNPTAFYLCASSTRTGIRGNTEAFFGQGTRLTVV.

V usage is TRBV15 and J usage is TRBJ2-7; 8 bases fit TRBD1. The CDR3 contains 16 residues. CDR1 is LNHNV and CDR2 is YYDKDF in the germline V gene (reference sequence). With V trimmed by 5 bases and J by 5 bases, 14 bases remained unmatched. The CDR3 DNA reads as TGTGCCACCAGCTCTCCAATACGGGACAGGCTCCACGAGCAGTACTTC. Its protein product is CATSSPIRDRLHEQYF.

This clone was detected only a few times. This chain joins TRBV7-7 and TRBJ2-7, with D possibly matching TRBD1 (6 bases). Germline V gene data show CDR1 as SSHAT and CDR2 as FNYEAQ (reference sequence). V gave up 4 bases and J gave up 2 bases, with 12 bases separating them. The CDR3 runs 14 residues. The DNA of the CDR3 is TGTGCCAGCAGCTCACTGGGGGCGCCCTACGAGCAGTACTTC. It encodes CASSSLGAPYEQYF. Variable domain in full (rest from reference TRBV7-7 and TRBJ2-7): GAGVSQSPRYKVTKRGQDVTLRCDPISSHATLYWYQQALGQGPEFLTYFNYEAQPDKSGLPSDRFSAERPEGSISTLTIQRTEQRDSAMYRCASSSLGAPYEQYFGPGTRLTVT.

The chain uses TRBV18 and TRBJ2-1, with 8 bases lining up with TRBD2. The CDR3 contains 18 residues. Germline trimming cut 3 bases from V and 2 bases from J; bases unmatched to any gene: 12. Per the germline V gene, CDR1 is KGHSH and CDR2 is LQKENI. This CDR3 is CASSPQPPTGGAYNEQFF. Here the CDR3 DNA reads TGTGCCAGCTCACCGCAACCCCCTACGGGGGGGGCCTACAATGAGCAGTTCTTC.

The chain employs TRBV29-1 and TRBJ2-3; the match to TRBD2 covers 11 bases. Germline CDR1 reads SQVTM; CDR2 reads ANQGSEA. V shed 6 bases and J 9 bases; nucleotides not matched to a gene: 11. The CDR3 extends over 14 amino acids. The CDR3 loop reads CSVLAGGSVGTQYF. The CDR3 DNA is TGCAGCGTCCTAGCGGGGGGCTCGGTCGGGACGCAGTATTTT.

Here the CDR3 DNA reads TGTGCCTGGAGCAGGGGGGTGAACACTGAAGCTTTCTTT. As protein: CAWSRGVNTEAFF. The chain recombines TRBV30 with TRBJ1-1, with 7 bases aligning to TRBD1. There are 13 residues in the CDR3. Germline loops: CDR1 GTSNPN, CDR2 SVGIG (reference sequence). Trimming took 3 bases from V and 0 from J; bases not matched to a gene: 1.

In this sample, this clone turned up once. The CDR3 region has the DNA TGTGCCAGTAGTATCCGGGACAGGGGAGACTATGGCTACACCTTC. Translating gives CASSIRDRGDYGYTF. This sequence joins TRBV19 and TRBJ1-2; TRBD1 matches 10 bases. Germline CDR1 and CDR2: LNHDA and SQIVND (reference sequence). With V trimmed by 3 bases and J by 3 bases, 4 bases remained unmatched. CDR3 length: 15 residues.

V is TRBV7-6 and J is TRBJ2-5; 14 bases are a match to TRBD2. CDR3 length equals 16 residues. V lost 5 bases, J lost 5 bases, and 7 bases stayed unmatched. CDR1 and CDR2 (germline): SGHVS, FNYEAQ. Here the CDR3 reads CASSETSGGAWETQYF. The CDR3 DNA sequence: TGTGCCAGCAGCGAGACTAGCGGGGGGGCATGGGAGACCCAGTACTTC.

V and J are TRBV5-5 and TRBJ1-2; 7 bases line up with TRBD1. Germline CDR1 is SGHKS and CDR2 is YYEKEE (reference sequence). The V gene end was trimmed by 6 bases and the J gene end by 3 bases; junction bases not matched to a gene: 11. This CDR3 spans 15 amino acids. CDR3 protein: CASKLGQAGDYGYTF. The CDR3 DNA sequence: TGTGCCAGCAAGCTTGGACAGGCCGGGGACTATGGCTACACCTTC.

The chain has TRBV3-1 (or the pseudogene TRBV3-2) and TRBJ2-5; D is unresolved. The germline CDR1 and CDR2 sequences are LGHDT and YNNKEL (reference sequence). The CDR3 has 13 amino acids. The V end lost 4 bases, the J end lost 4 bases, and 10 bases lay between the germline ends. CDR3 amino acids: CASSPMSGETQYF. CDR3 sequence (DNA): TGTGCCAGCAGCCCTATGTCGGGAGAGACCCAGTACTTC.

This sequence joins TRBV12-5 and TRBJ1-5; D is possibly TRBD1 (6 bases). Germline loops: CDR1 LGHNT, CDR2 FRNRAP. The ends were cut back, 1 base at V and 3 bases at J, with 13 bases in the middle. The CDR3 is made up of 16 amino acids. CDR3 sequence reads: CASGLEQGALNQPQHF. DNA of the CDR3: TGTGCTAGTGGTTTGGAACAGGGAGCTCTCAATCAGCCCCAGCATTTT.

This clone came up once. The gene calls are TRBV15 and TRBJ1-3, with unresolved D. V shed 5 bases and J shed 0 bases, with 11 bases lying between them. The V gene's germline CDR1 is LNHNV and CDR2 YYDKDF (reference sequence). The CDR3 is 15 amino acids. CDR3 sequence: CATSSRLSSGNTIYF. The CDR3 DNA sequence: TGTGCCACCAGCTCTCGGTTGAGCTCTGGAAACACCATATATTTT.

The genes are TRBV5-1 and TRBJ1-2; a weak D match, TRBD1 (6 bases). V was cut by 2 bases and J by 2 bases, with 19 bases left in between. Looked up from germline, CDR1 is SGHRS and CDR2 is YFSETQ. CDR3 length: 17 residues. The CDR3 coding sequence is TGCGCCAGCAGCTTAATCCCCCAACAGGGACACAACTATGGCTACACCTTC. Encoded protein: CASSLIPQQGHNYGYTF.

The J gene is TRBJ2-1, the V gene TRBV6-4; 7 bases are a match to TRBD2. Germline V gene data show CDR1 as MRHNA and CDR2 as SNTAGT. J lost 4 bases, V lost 5 bases, and 8 bases had no gene match. This CDR3 is built from 15 residues. CDR3: CASSSRGGVYNEQFF. The CDR3 DNA sequence: TGTGCCAGCAGTTCTCGCGGGGGAGTTTACAATGAGCAGTTCTTC.

V gene TRBV19 combines with J gene TRBJ1-4; 7 bases fit TRBD1. V trimming: 4 bases; J trimming: 6 bases; junction bases outside the gene matches: 5. This CDR3 comprises 14 residues. In germline, CDR1 is LNHDA, CDR2 SQIVND (reference sequence). The chain's CDR3 is CASSSGQAYEKLFF. CDR3 DNA sequence: TGTGCCAGTAGTAGCGGACAGGCTTATGAAAAACTGTTTTTT.

The count of this clone is one. The rearrangement joins TRBV7-2 to TRBJ2-5, with 14 bases matching TRBD2. The germline V gene has CDR1 SGHTA and CDR2 FQGNSA. The CDR3 runs 18 residues. V was pared by 1 base and J by 4 bases, with 8 bases of the junction left unmatched. The CDR3 DNA reads as TGTGCCAGCAGCTTAGGGGGACTAGCGGGGGCCCAGGGAGAGACCCAGTACTTC. Translated: CASSLGGLAGAQGETQYF. The full variable domain, rest sourced from reference TRBV7-2 and TRBJ2-5, is GAGVSQSPSNKVTEKGKDVELRCDPISGHTALYWYRQSLGQGLEFLIYFQGNSAPDKSGLPSDRFSAERTGGSVSTLTIQRTQQEDSAVYLCASSLGGLAGAQGETQYFGPGTRLLVL.

The chain recombines TRBV19 with TRBJ1-5; TRBD1 matches 8 bases. The CDR3 spans 14 residues. The V gene's germline CDR1 is LNHDA and CDR2 SQIVND (reference sequence). With 2 bases clipped from V and 6 bases from J, the junction kept 3 bases outside the gene matches. The CDR3 region has the DNA TGTGCCAGTAGTATATCAGGGGGCGGTCAGCCCCAGCATTTT. The encoded protein is CASSISGGGQPQHF.

The chain uses TRBV5-8 and TRBJ1-4, with TRBD1 matching over 7 bases. The CDR3 consists of 16 residues. Germline-derived CDR1 and CDR2 are SGHTS and YDEGEE. J lost 8 bases, V lost 0 bases, and 10 bases had no gene match. As DNA, the CDR3 is TGTGCCAGCAGCTTGGATTTGGGGACAGCCTTCGAAAAACTGTTTTTT. Protein: CASSLDLGTAFEKLFF.

V usage is TRBV6-5 and J usage is TRBJ1-1; a weak D match, TRBD1 (6 bases). The CDR3 loop spans 16 amino acids. CDR1 and CDR2 from the germline V gene are MNHEY and SVGAGI. V dropped 2 bases and J dropped 1 base, with 14 bases sitting between them. The CDR3 DNA follows: TGTGCCAGCAGTTACAAGACAGGACAGCCGAACACTGAAGCTTTCTTT. Encoded protein: CASSYKTGQPNTEAFF.

The chain couples TRBV6-5 to TRBJ2-5, with a possible D match to TRBD2 (6 bases). Germline loops: CDR1 MNHEY, CDR2 SVGAGI. Between the trimmed V and J ends, which lost 5 bases and 7 bases, there was a span of 17 bases. The CDR3 is 14 residues long. In nucleotides, the CDR3 is TGTGCCAGCAGTCCCTTTAAGGGAGGAGGGACCCAGTACTTC. This gives the protein CASSPFKGGGTQYF.

The chain carries TRBV18 and TRBJ1-1, with 7 bases identical to TRBD1. The germline V gene encodes CDR1 KGHSH and CDR2 LQKENI. V was clipped by 2 bases and J by 3 bases; unmatched bases: 3. This CDR3 has 14 residues. The DNA of the CDR3 is TGTGCCAGCTCACCATTGCAGGGGGACACTGAAGCTTTCTTT. Protein: CASSPLQGDTEAFF.

This chain joins TRBV10-3 and TRBJ1-2; TRBD1 aligns across 9 bases. The V gene end was trimmed by 4 bases and the J gene end by 6 bases; junction bases not matched to a gene: 6. The CDR3 is 14 amino acids. CDR1 is ENHRY and CDR2 is SYGVKD in the germline V gene. CDR3: CAISGYTGGNGYTF. In DNA, the CDR3 is TGTGCCATCAGTGGATACACAGGGGGCAATGGCTACACCTTC.

The genes are TRBV18 and TRBJ2-5; D gene ambiguous. This CDR3 region has 14 residues. Germline V gene lookup returns CDR1 KGHSH and CDR2 LQKENI. V gave up 4 bases and J gave up 1 base, with 10 bases separating them. CDR3 amino acids: CASSRARPQETQYF. The DNA of the CDR3 is TGTGCCAGCTCACGGGCCCGTCCCCAAGAGACCCAGTACTTC.

The chain recombines TRBV5-1 with TRBJ1-2; 10 bases line up with TRBD1. This CDR3 has 16 amino acids. J gave up 3 bases and V 3 bases, and 8 bases lay outside the gene matches. Germline V gene data show CDR1 as SGHRS and CDR2 as YFSETQ. The CDR3 bases are TGCGCCAGCAGCTCGAATAGACAGGGGGCCGACTATGGCTACACCTTC. Its protein is CASSSNRQGADYGYTF.

The V gene is TRBV20-1, the J gene TRBJ2-5, with TRBD2 identical over 9 bases. Unmatched junction bases numbered 7, after V lost 3 bases and J lost 2 bases. The CDR3 is 15 amino acids. Germline V gene sequence: CDR1 DFQATT, CDR2 SNEGSKA (reference sequence). This chain's CDR3 is CSASSGGGEQETQYF. CDR3 nucleotide sequence: TGCAGTGCTAGTTCGGGCGGGGGGGAACAAGAGACCCAGTACTTC.

V and J are TRBV4-1 and TRBJ2-1; 10 nucleotides align to TRBD2. This CDR3 contains 15 residues. Germline V CDR1 and CDR2: MGHRA, YSYEKL. V shed 1 base and J 6 bases; nucleotides not matched to a gene: 3. The CDR3 loop reads CASSQGLAGANEQFF. CDR3 DNA sequence: TGCGCCAGCAGCCAAGGGCTAGCGGGGGCCAATGAGCAGTTCTTC.

The rearrangement links TRBV14 to TRBJ2-2; 9 nucleotides line up with TRBD1. Germline CDR1 reads SGHDN; CDR2 reads FVKESK. The CDR3 contains 16 residues. The J segment lost 4 bases and the V segment lost 4 bases, leaving 7 bases of the junction unmatched. CDR3 nucleotides: TGTGCCAGCAGCCCCCTGGGGGACAGGGCCACCGGGGAGCTGTTTTTT. Its protein product is CASSPLGDRATGELFF.